This TCR beta chain was observed in a study of blood T cell repertoires in COVID-19 (dated by TCRdb to the early 2020s). Broadly, across the study: Collaborator samples came from the United States, Italy and Spain and covered acute and convalescent phases of COVID-19. Where available, HLA class I and class II types were obtained from metadata supplied by the sample provider rather than from assay-based typing. A de-identified subject ID, COVID-19 status, age in years and sex were almost always included in the sample metadata. The dataset comprised deeply sampled blood TCRbeta repertoires from subjects exposed to, actively infected with, or recovered from COVID-19. The samples were drawn from two sources: the first 160 participants of the ongoing ImmuneRACE study, and 950 to 1,500 subjects contributed by 6 global collaborators. The material from the prospective study consisted of cDNA or gDNA derived from T cells, B-cell-depleted T cells, or PBMCs. The repertoires were made available in a free public database intended to serve as a resource for research on the immune response to SARS-CoV-2. Beyond this particular receptor, the publication reports: The amount of clinical and demographic metadata varied by source and participant and was provided uncurated.

Each collaborating institution followed its own protocols to collect whole blood in K2EDTA tubes. For TCRbeta analysis, collaborators shipped samples in one of three forms: frozen whole blood, isolated PBMCs, or DNA extracted from either of those sample types. From the germline V gene, CDR1 is KGHDR and CDR2 is SFDVKD. The CDR3 holds 17 amino acids from the cysteine to the phenylalanine. The read is trimmed to its CDR3 DNA, 51 bases read in frame from base 1. Trimming accounts for 0 bases at V and 9 bases at J, while the number of junction bases matched to no gene is 13. This clone appeared once. It has no known antigen specificity. No much larger clonotype is one base removed from it; base qualities were not supplied. TCRbeta CDR3 regions were amplified from genomic DNA using the immunoSEQ Assay, a bias-controlled multiplex PCR. The source study handled its data this way. The number of nucleated cells in each sample was estimated by amplification of reference gene primers within the assay. To quantify the absolute abundance of each unique TCRbeta CDR3 rearrangement, sequence reads were collapsed and filtered. For each sample, productive Simpson clonality was calculated by taking the square root of Simpson's diversity index across productive rearrangements. This is the immuneACCESS table as TCRdb keeps it, with only in-frame sequences that have V and J called. A part of the clones is gone; compared with another copy, unresolved V genes explain less than half, and the rest is unexplained. Clone size and the V and J calls come from that table; the DNA yielded D and trimming. This sample holds about 120,000 clones; about 85% were observed only once. Together, the top ten hold approximately 6.6% of the sample.

Sequencing input: peripheral blood. The receptor was isolated from a man at least 80 years old with active or convalescent COVID-19. Rearrangement joined TRBV24-1 to TRBJ2-4; 7 nucleotides in the junction match TRBD2. The DNA reads as follows: TGTGCCACCAGTGATTTGACGACTAGCCCGTGCTCGTTCATTCAGTACTTC. Its translation is CATSDLTTSPCSFIQYF.